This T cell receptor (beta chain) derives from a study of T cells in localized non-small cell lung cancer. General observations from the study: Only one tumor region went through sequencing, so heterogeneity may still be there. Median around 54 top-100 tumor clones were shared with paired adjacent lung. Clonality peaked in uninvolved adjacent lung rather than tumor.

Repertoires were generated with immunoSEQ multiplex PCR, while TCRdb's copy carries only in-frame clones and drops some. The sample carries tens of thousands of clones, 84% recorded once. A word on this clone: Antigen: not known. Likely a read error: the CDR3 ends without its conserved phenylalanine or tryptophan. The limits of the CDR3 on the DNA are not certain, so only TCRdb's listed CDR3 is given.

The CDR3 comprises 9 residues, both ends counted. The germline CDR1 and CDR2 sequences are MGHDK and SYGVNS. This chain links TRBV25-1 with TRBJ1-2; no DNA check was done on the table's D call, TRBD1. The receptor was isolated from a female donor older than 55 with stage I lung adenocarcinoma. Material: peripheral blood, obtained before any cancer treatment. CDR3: CASRGTGGN.